Below are 15 T cell receptor beta chains sequenced from a single sample in a study of blood T cell repertoires in COVID-19. The assay was immunoSEQ multiplex PCR, and TCRdb's table has in-frame clones only and misses some. The table includes 35,000 to 50,000 clones, roughly 69% detected once. Sequenced material: peripheral blood. Receptors originate from a man older than 75 with acute or convalescent COVID-19.

The gene calls are TRBV6-2 or TRBV6-3 and TRBJ2-7, with D maybe TRBD1 (6 bases). CDR1 MNHEY and CDR2 SVGEGT come from the germline V gene. V lost 6 bases and J 2 bases, leaving 17 bases between the germline ends. This CDR3 comprises 15 residues. The CDR3 region has the DNA TGTGCCAGCAGCACCTTCGGGACAAAAGCCTACGAGCAGTACTTC. This encodes CASSTFGTKAYEQYF.

J is TRBJ1-1 and V is TRBV6-5; 7 bases map to TRBD1. The V gene end was trimmed by 5 bases and the J gene end by 7 bases; junction bases not matched to a gene: 10. Per the germline V gene, CDR1 is MNHEY and CDR2 is SVGAGI. The CDR3 length is 14 residues. CDR3 residues: CASSPRGHRYEAFF. DNA for the CDR3: TGTGCCAGCAGTCCGAGGGGGCACAGGTATGAAGCTTTCTTT.

The genes are TRBV5-6 and TRBJ1-2, with D hard to call. V lost 0 bases, J lost 4 bases, and 7 bases lay in between. The CDR3 has 13 residues. Germline assignment: CDR1 SGHDT and CDR2 YYEEEE. The CDR3 loop reads CASSLDSLYGYTF. The CDR3 DNA is TGTGCCAGCAGCTTGGATAGCCTCTATGGCTACACCTTC.

The genes are TRBV9 and TRBJ2-3; 12 nucleotides match TRBD2. CDR1 is SGDLS, CDR2 YYNGEE, per germline. The CDR3 sequence is 18 residues long. Germline trimming cut 5 bases from V and 3 bases from J; bases unmatched to any gene: 13. This CDR3 reads CASSPQLAGGGVTDTQYF. DNA of the CDR3: TGTGCCAGCAGTCCACAACTAGCGGGAGGCGGTGTTACAGATACGCAGTATTTT.

By share, this clone counts as medium-sized. The chain couples TRBV27 to TRBJ2-2; no reliable D call. V shed 8 bases and J shed 1 base, with 17 bases lying between them. CDR3 size: 16 residues. The germline V gene encodes CDR1 MNHEY and CDR2 SMNVEV (reference sequence). Here the CDR3 reads CASRVIRRRNTGELFF. The DNA for the CDR3 is TGTGCCAGCCGTGTAATTAGGCGGAGGAACACCGGGGAGCTGTTTTTT.

The chain links TRBV11-2 to TRBJ2-3; tentative D call: TRBD2 (6 bases). Germline CDR1 reads SGHAT; CDR2 reads FQNNGV. V was pared by 6 bases and J by 8 bases, with 21 bases between. CDR3 length: 15 residues. CDR3 nucleotides: TGTGCCAGCAGTCAAGAGGCGGGAATGCGTTCTACGCAGTATTTT. It translates to CASSQEAGMRSTQYF.

This clone was recorded a few times. This chain links TRBV4-2 with TRBJ2-1, with 9 bases fitting TRBD2. CDR3 length: 15 amino acids. With 1 base clipped from V and 7 bases from J, the junction kept 5 bases outside the gene matches. CDR1 is LGHNA, CDR2 YNFKEQ, per germline. The CDR3 loop reads CASSQGASGANEQFF. CDR3 bases: TGTGCCAGCAGCCAAGGGGCTAGCGGGGCAAATGAGCAGTTCTTC.

This clone has just one count. This chain uses TRBV5-1 with TRBJ2-2, with D unresolved. Trimming took off 2 bases at V and 3 bases at J, with 11 bases between the two ends. The CDR3 has 15 residues. CDR1 and CDR2 (germline): SGHRS, YFSETQ. The DNA for the CDR3 is TGCGCCAGCAGCTTTTCCCTAGTTGACACCGGGGAGCTGTTTTTT. Residues: CASSFSLVDTGELFF.

This clone was detected only a few times. The CDR3 DNA sequence: TGTGCCAGCAGTGTACAGGGGGCGAGCTATGGCTACACCTTC. Translating it yields CASSVQGASYGYTF. J is TRBJ1-2 and V is TRBV2, with 9 bases that match TRBD1. The CDR3 consists of 14 residues. V was pared by 4 bases and J by 4 bases, with 4 bases of the junction left unmatched. Germline V gene sequence: CDR1 SNHLY, CDR2 FYNNEI.

This clone was seen just once. V usage is TRBV19 and J usage is TRBJ1-2, with TRBD1 matching 7 bases. Germline V gene data show CDR1 as LNHDA and CDR2 as SQIVND (reference sequence). The CDR3 is 14 residues long. The ends lost 5 bases at V and 5 bases at J; junction bases unmatched: 8. CDR3 bases: TGTGCCAGTAGTGAAGGGGGACAGCGGTATGGCTACACCTTC. Translating it yields CASSEGGQRYGYTF.

The table lists this clone with a few counts. The V and J genes are TRBV5-5 and TRBJ1-4; D not certain. Germline V CDR1 and CDR2: SGHKS, YYEKEE (reference sequence). CDR3 length: 13 amino acids. The V and J ends lost 3 bases and 8 bases respectively, with 11 bases between them. The CDR3 DNA reads as TGTGCCAGCAGCTGGGGAGCTTCGGAAAAACTGTTTTTT. It encodes CASSWGASEKLFF.

V gene TRBV7-8 combines with J gene TRBJ1-2; D remains unclear. The CDR3 spans 14 residues. V lost 1 base and J 3 bases, leaving 9 bases between the germline ends. Germline values: CDR1 SGHVS, CDR2 FQNEAQ. CDR3 DNA sequence: TGTGCCAGCAGCTTAGTACCGCGAGACTATGGCTACACCTTC. This encodes CASSLVPRDYGYTF.

This clone has just one count. The rearrangement links TRBV11-2 to TRBJ2-3, with TRBD2 as a possible D gene (5 bases). CDR1 and CDR2 (germline): SGHAT, FQNNGV. The V end was cut by 5 bases, the J end by 1 base, with 19 bases between. The CDR3 spans 17 residues. The CDR3 reads CASSQKHWSGRTDTQYF. The CDR3 DNA reads as TGTGCCAGCAGCCAAAAACATTGGAGCGGACGCACAGATACGCAGTATTTT.

The chain is built from TRBV5-1 and TRBJ2-4; tentatively, D is TRBD2 (6 bases). The CDR3 is 14 residues long. Looked up from germline, CDR1 is SGHRS and CDR2 is YFSETQ. The germline V and J ends were trimmed by 1 base and 8 bases, with 13 bases remaining between them. The CDR3 here is CASSLLEPGDIQYF. CDR3 nucleotide sequence: TGCGCCAGCAGCTTGCTAGAGCCGGGGGACATTCAGTACTTC.

This clone was counted a single time. This chain links TRBV21-1 with TRBJ1-2. TRBV21-1 is tagged as a pseudogene. There are 16 residues in the CDR3. Written as DNA, the CDR3 is TGTGCCAGCAGCGCATACCCCAGGAGGGCAAACTATGGCTACACCTTC. Encoded protein: CASSAYPRRANYGYTF.